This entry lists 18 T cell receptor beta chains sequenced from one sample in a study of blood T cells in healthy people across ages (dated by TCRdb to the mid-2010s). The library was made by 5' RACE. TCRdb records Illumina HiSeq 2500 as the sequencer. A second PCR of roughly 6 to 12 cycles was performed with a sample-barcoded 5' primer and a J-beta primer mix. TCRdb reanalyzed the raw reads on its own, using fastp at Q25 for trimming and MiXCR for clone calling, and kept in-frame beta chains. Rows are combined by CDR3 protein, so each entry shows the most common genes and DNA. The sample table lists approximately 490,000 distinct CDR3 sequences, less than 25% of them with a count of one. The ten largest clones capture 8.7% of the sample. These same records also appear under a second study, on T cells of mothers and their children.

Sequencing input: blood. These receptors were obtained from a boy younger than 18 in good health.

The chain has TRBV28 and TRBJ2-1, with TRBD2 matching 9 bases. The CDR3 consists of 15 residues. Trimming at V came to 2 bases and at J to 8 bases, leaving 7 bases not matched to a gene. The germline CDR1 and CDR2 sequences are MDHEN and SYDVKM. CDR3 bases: TGTGCCAGCAGTTTAGGGCCTAGCGGGACGGATGAGCAGTTCTTC. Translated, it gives CASSLGPSGTDEQFF.

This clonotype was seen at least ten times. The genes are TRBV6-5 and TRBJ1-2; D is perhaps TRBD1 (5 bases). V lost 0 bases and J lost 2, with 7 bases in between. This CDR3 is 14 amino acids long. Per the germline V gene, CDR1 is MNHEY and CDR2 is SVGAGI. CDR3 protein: CASSYSQVNYGYTF. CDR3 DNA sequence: TGTGCCAGCAGTTACTCACAGGTGAACTATGGCTACACCTTC.

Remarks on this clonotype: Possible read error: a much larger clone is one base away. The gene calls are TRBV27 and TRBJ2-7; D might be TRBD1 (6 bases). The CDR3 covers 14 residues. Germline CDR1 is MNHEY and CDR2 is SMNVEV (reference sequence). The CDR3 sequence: CARKPGQVYNEQLF. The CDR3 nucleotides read TGTGCCAGGAAACCGGGACAAGTTTACAATGAGCAGCTCTTC.

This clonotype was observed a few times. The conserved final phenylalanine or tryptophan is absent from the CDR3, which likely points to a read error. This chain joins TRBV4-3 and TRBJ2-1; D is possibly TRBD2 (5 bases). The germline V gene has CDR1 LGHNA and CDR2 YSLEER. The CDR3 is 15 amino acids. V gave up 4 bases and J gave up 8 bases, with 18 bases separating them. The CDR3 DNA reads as TGCGCCAGCAGCCGCGAAGGCACCTCCGGGGATGAGCAGTTCGTC. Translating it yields CASSREGTSGDEQFV.

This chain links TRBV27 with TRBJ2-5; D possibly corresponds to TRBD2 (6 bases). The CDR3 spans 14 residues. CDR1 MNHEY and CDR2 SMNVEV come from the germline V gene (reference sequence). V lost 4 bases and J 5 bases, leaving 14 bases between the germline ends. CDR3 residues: CASSSGLSRETQYF. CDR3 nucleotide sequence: TGTGCCAGCAGTTCGGGACTTTCGAGGGAGACCCAGTACTTC.

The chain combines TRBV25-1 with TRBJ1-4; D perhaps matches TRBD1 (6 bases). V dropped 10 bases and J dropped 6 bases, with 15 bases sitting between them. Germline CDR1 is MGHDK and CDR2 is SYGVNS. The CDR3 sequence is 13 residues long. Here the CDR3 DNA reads TGTGCCACCCAGGGGTGGGTGGATGAAAAACTGTTTTTT. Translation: CATQGWVDEKLFF.

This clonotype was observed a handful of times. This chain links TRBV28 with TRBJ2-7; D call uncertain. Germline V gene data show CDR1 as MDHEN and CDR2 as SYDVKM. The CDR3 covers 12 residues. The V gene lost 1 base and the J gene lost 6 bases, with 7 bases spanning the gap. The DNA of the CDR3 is TGTGCCAGCAGTTTATACCTGGGCGAGCAGTACTTC. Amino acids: CASSLYLGEQYF.

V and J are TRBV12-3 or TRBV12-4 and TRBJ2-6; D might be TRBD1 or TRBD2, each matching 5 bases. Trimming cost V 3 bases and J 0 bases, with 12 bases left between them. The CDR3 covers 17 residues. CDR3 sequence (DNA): TGTGCCAGCAGTTTTGGGGGTTGGGGCTCTGGGGCCAACGTCCTGACTTTC. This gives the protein CASSFGGWGSGANVLTF.

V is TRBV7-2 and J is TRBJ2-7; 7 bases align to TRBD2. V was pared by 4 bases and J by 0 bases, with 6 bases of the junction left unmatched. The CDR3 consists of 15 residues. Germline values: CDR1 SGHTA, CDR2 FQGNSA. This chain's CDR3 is CASSYGTTLSYEQYF. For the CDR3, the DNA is TGTGCCAGCAGCTACGGGACTACCCTCTCCTACGAGCAGTACTTC.

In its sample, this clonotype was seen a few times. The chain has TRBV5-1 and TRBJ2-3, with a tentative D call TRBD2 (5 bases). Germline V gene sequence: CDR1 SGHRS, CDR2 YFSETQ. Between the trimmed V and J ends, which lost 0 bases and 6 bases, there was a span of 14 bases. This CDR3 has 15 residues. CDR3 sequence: CASSLESSGSDTQYF. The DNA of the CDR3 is TGCGCCAGCAGCTTGGAATCCTCGGGGTCGGATACGCAGTATTTT.

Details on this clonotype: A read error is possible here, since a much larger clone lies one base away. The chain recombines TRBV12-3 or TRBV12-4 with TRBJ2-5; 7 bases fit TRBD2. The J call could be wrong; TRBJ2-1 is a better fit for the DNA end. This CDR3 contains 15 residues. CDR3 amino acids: CASSLAGGPYSEQFF. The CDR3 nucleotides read TGTGCCAGCAGTTTAGCGGGAGGGCCGTACAGTGAGCAGTTCTTC.

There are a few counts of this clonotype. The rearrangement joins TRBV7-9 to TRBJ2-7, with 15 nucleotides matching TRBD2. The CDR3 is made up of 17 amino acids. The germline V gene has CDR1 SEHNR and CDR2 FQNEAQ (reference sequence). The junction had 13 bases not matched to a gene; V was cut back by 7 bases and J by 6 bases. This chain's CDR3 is CASITSPGLAGGLEQYF. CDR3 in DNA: TGTGCCAGCATTACTTCACCCGGACTAGCGGGAGGGCTCGAGCAGTACTTC.

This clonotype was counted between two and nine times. In nucleotides, the CDR3 is TGTGCCAGCAGTGAATCGGAGGGAATAAGGAATACGCAGTATTTT. It translates to CASSESEGIRNTQYF. The rearrangement links TRBV6-4 to TRBJ2-3; perhaps TRBD2 as D (6 bases). The CDR3 extends over 15 amino acids. Germline values: CDR1 MRHNA, CDR2 SNTAGT. V dropped 3 bases and J dropped 7 bases, with 17 bases sitting between them.

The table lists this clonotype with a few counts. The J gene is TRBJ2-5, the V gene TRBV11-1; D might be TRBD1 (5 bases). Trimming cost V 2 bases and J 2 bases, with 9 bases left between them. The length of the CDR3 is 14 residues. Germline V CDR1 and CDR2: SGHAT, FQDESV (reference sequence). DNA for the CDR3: TGTGCCAGCAGCTTATTAGGACAACAAGAGACCCAGTACTTC. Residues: CASSLLGQQETQYF.

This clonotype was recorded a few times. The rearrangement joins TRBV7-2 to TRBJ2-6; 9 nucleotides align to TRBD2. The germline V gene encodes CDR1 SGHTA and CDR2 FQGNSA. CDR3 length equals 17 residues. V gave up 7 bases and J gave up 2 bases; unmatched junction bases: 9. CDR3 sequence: CASTKAASGTGANVLTF. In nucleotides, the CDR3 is TGTGCCAGCACTAAAGCAGCTAGCGGGACTGGGGCCAACGTCCTGACTTTC. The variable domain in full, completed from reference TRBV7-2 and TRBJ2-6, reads GAGVSQSPSNKVTEKGKDVELRCDPISGHTALYWYRQSLGQGLEFLIYFQGNSAPDKSGLPSDRFSAERTGGSVSTLTIQRTQQEDSAVYLCASTKAASGTGANVLTFGAGSRLTVL.

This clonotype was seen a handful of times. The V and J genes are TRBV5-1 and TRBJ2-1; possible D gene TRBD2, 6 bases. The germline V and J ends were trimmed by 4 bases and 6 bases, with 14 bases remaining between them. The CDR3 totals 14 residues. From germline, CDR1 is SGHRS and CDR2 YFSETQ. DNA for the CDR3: TGCGCCAGCAGCCACGAAGACGGGGGCAATGAGCAGTTCTTC. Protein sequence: CASSHEDGGNEQFF.

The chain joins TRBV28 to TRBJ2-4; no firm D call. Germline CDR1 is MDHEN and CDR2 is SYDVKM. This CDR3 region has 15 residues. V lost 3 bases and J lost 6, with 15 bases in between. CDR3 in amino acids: CASSFLGAGGNIQYF. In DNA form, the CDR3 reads TGTGCCAGCAGTTTCCTAGGAGCCGGTGGAAACATTCAGTACTTC.

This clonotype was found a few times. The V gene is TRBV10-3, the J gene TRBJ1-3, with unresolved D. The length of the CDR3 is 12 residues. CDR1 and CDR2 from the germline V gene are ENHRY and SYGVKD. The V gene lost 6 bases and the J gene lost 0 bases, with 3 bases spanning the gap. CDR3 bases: TGTGCCATCAGCCTCTCTGGAAACACCATATATTTT. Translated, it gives CAISLSGNTIYF.